These T cell receptor beta chains were read from a single sample in a study of blood T cell repertoires in COVID-19. The protocol was immunoSEQ multiplex PCR, while the TCRdb copy is restricted to in-frame clones and leaves out a portion. The sample contains fewer than 200,000 clones, around 81% of which appear only once. The material sequenced was peripheral blood. These receptors all stem from an elderly woman with COVID-19, enrolled during active disease. CDR3s leave out the opening cysteine and the closing phenylalanine or tryptophan. Clone sizes are given selectively: once, few, many, or a class where the clone is expanded.

size | J | V | CDR3
NA | TRBJ1-2 | TRBV6-1 | ASSEVHRGQADYGYT
NA | TRBJ1-6 | TRBV3-1/TRBV3-2 | ASSSRGGILH
few | TRBJ2-1 | TRBV24-1 | ATSDPGGVGIMDEQF
NA | TRBJ1-5 | TRBV3-1/TRBV3-2 | ASSRQSNQPQH
NA | TRBJ2-2 | TRBV3-1/TRBV3-2 | ASSQAGANTGELF
NA | TRBJ1-3 | TRBV12-3/TRBV12-4 | AGKQENGNTIY
NA | TRBJ1-6 | TRBV21-1 | ASSKGPGGFH
NA | TRBJ2-7 | TRBV6-5 | ASTSAGGGEYEQY
many | TRBJ2-7 | TRBV14 | ASSPGTYEQY
NA | TRBJ2-1 | TRBV5-4 | ASSFGQGGNNEQF
few | TRBJ1-4 | TRBV5-1 | ASSLGQGVYEKLF
NA | TRBJ2-3 | TRBV28 | ASSPPAGTGHADTQY
NA | TRBJ2-1 | TRBV5-1 | ASSPPTGHGDEQF
NA | TRBJ1-2 | TRBV6-5 | ASRTGGDYGYT
few | TRBJ2-7 | TRBV5-5 | ASSRRGGEQY
NA | TRBJ2-3 | TRBV13 | ASSELVGTDTQY
NA | TRBJ2-1 | TRBV5-1 | ASSLDSPRVYNEQF
NA | TRBJ1-1 | TRBV18 | ASSLTVEIEAF
NA | TRBJ2-5 | TRBV12-3/TRBV12-4 | ASNPRAKETQY
NA | TRBJ1-2 | TRBV21-1 | ASSKVVRRGYT
NA | TRBJ1-4 | TRBV27 | ASRPHQGAVEKLF
few | TRBJ2-7 | TRBV7-9 | ASSLRTSYEQY
NA | TRBJ1-3 | TRBV28 | ASQGPPENTIY
NA | TRBJ2-5 | TRBV27 | ASSSTSGRVWETQY
NA | TRBJ2-6 | TRBV5-4 | ASSLGLDRAGANVLT
few | TRBJ1-1 | TRBV5-1 | ASSLERQNGFKAF
NA | TRBJ2-2 | TRBV5-1 | ASTQGRTGELF
NA | TRBJ2-1 | TRBV6-1 | ASSDSSRQF
NA | TRBJ2-1 | TRBV11-1 | ASGPSGGAREQF
NA | TRBJ1-1 | TRBV7-9 | ASSLEQNTEAF
NA | TRBJ1-6 | TRBV27 | ASSKRQGATYNSPLH
NA | TRBJ2-5 | TRBV29-1 | SAEVRGRTQY
NA | TRBJ1-5 | TRBV7-9 | ASSLAGGGQPQH
NA | TRBJ1-1 | TRBV5-1 | ASSLGIGGMNGAF
NA | TRBJ1-1 | TRBV5-1 | ASGTGVMNTEAF
NA | TRBJ2-1 | TRBV27 | ASTQLAGGHNEQF
NA | TRBJ2-7 | TRBV5-1 | ASMSGTGPYEQY
NA | TRBJ1-2 | TRBV27 | ASRQGAQGGYT
NA | TRBJ1-5 | TRBV7-2 | ASSFDRGGQPQH
NA | TRBJ2-1 | TRBV3-1/TRBV3-2 | ASSPRDLGYNEQF
NA | TRBJ2-5 | TRBV11-2 | ASSFAPYREQETQY
NA | TRBJ2-7 | TRBV2 | ASSDRTSGSKQY
NA | TRBJ1-3 | TRBV3-1/TRBV3-2 | ASSWDSLSGNTIY
NA | TRBJ1-2 | TRBV11-3 | ASSSPGTDLRTKYGYT
few | TRBJ2-1 | TRBV11-2 | ASSLDQRDEQF
NA | TRBJ2-4 | TRBV14 | ASSQDASGPGN
NA | TRBJ1-5 | TRBV5-4 | ASSSGGGHSNQPQH
NA | TRBJ2-7 | TRBV18 | ASSPPKGQGASYEQY
once | TRBJ1-2 | TRBV7-9 | ASSLSGGPEGYT
few | TRBJ2-1 | TRBV28 | ASEAINNEQF
NA | TRBJ1-3 | TRBV18 | ASSPPTGLGNTIY
once | TRBJ2-7 | TRBV28 | ASSPPGHMYEQY
NA | TRBJ2-1 | TRBV5-8 | ASSMPSGSNEQF
NA | TRBJ1-2 | TRBV21-1 | ASSVRTPYGYT
NA | TRBJ2-5 | TRBV3-1/TRBV3-2 | ASSQTRRETQY
NA | TRBJ1-4 | TRBV28 | ASSREDNEKLF
NA | TRBJ2-3 | TRBV28 | ASSFSTDTQY
NA | TRBJ2-7 | TRBV6-2/TRBV6-3 | ASSYPGPGEQY
NA | TRBJ1-1 | TRBV5-1 | ASSRAEVNTEAF
NA | TRBJ1-6 | TRBV12-3/TRBV12-4 | ASSIQPHSPLH